These 15 T cell receptor beta chains were sequenced from one sample in a study of blood T cell repertoires in COVID-19. Libraries were prepared by immunoSEQ multiplex PCR; TCRdb keeps only in-frame clonotypes and omits some of them. The profile shows 150,000 to 200,000 clones, about 90% of them singletons. The sample comprised peripheral blood. The receptors were sampled from a man aged 60-69 years with acute or convalescent COVID-19.

The chain recombines TRBV5-4 with TRBJ2-5, with 10 bases aligning to TRBD2. Germline V CDR1 and CDR2: SGHNT, YYREEE (reference sequence). The CDR3 runs to 16 residues. V lost 0 bases and J lost 2; bases outside the gene matches: 4. The CDR3 DNA follows: TGTGCCAGCAGCTTGGGGCTAGCGGGGGAGCAAGAGACCCAGTACTTC. It specifies CASSLGLAGEQETQYF.

The rearrangement joins TRBV27 to TRBJ2-1; unclear D gene. The CDR3 is 14 amino acids. The V end was cut by 1 base, the J end by 3 bases, with 7 bases between. Germline CDR1 and CDR2: MNHEY and SMNVEV (reference sequence). The CDR3 nucleotides are TGTGCCAGCAGTTTATTCCCCGGCTACAATGAGCAGTTCTTC. It yields the protein CASSLFPGYNEQFF.

V is TRBV12-3 or TRBV12-4 and J is TRBJ1-2, with a possible D match to TRBD1 (6 bases). This CDR3 is built from 13 residues. V lost 4 bases and J lost 8, with 14 bases in between. CDR3 loop: CASSSYRVDGYTF. The CDR3 DNA follows: TGTGCCAGCAGTTCTTACAGGGTGGACGGCTACACCTTC.

The table lists this clone with a count of one. This sequence joins TRBV5-1 and TRBJ2-7, with D possibly matching TRBD1 (5 bases). Germline loops: CDR1 SGHRS, CDR2 YFSETQ. The CDR3 consists of 14 residues. Trimming removed 0 bases from V and 3 bases from J, with 10 bases in between. The CDR3 loop is CASSLGQGFYEQYF. The CDR3 region has the DNA TGCGCCAGCAGCTTGGGGCAGGGCTTCTACGAGCAGTACTTC.

The chain links TRBV5-5 to TRBJ1-1; a possible D gene is TRBD1 (6 bases). The CDR3 sequence is 17 residues long. The germline gives CDR1 SGHKS, CDR2 YYEKEE (reference sequence). With 7 bases removed from V and 0 bases from J, the gap between germline ends came to 22 bases. CDR3 bases: TGTGCCAGCCGCCCGGGCGGGGGGCGTCTAGTGAACACTGAAGCTTTCTTT. Residues: CASRPGGGRLVNTEAFF.

DNA of the CDR3: TGTGCCAGCAGCCAAGGCCTGCGGGCCACAGATACGCAGTATTTT. Translation: CASSQGLRATDTQYF. This chain uses TRBV3-1 (or the pseudogene TRBV3-2) with TRBJ2-3; the D gene is possibly TRBD2 (5 bases). V lost 1 base, J lost 2 bases, and 10 bases lay in between. The CDR3 covers 15 residues. Germline V gives CDR1 LGHDT, CDR2 YNNKEL (reference sequence).

This rearrangement joins TRBV10-3 to TRBJ2-1, with 11 nucleotides matching TRBD2. This CDR3 has 16 residues. After removal of 0 bases from V and 7 bases from J, the junction contained 5 bases not matched to a gene. The V gene's germline CDR1 is ENHRY and CDR2 SYGVKD. CDR3 in amino acids: CAISESPSGGRNEQFF. The CDR3 DNA reads TGTGCCATCAGTGAGTCGCCTAGCGGGGGGCGGAATGAGCAGTTCTTC.

The chain carries TRBV5-1 and TRBJ2-7; a possible D gene is TRBD1 (5 bases). V lost 4 bases, J lost 1 base, and 12 bases lay in between. CDR3 length: 14 amino acids. Germline loops: CDR1 SGHRS, CDR2 YFSETQ. This CDR3 reads CASSRDSISYEQYF. The CDR3 nucleotides read TGCGCCAGCAGCCGCGACAGTATATCCTACGAGCAGTACTTC.

The rearrangement uses TRBV28 and TRBJ1-4; tentatively, D is TRBD1 (6 bases). Germline V gene lookup returns CDR1 MDHEN and CDR2 SYDVKM. The CDR3 sequence is 13 residues long. Trimming pared 9 bases from V and 5 bases from J, leaving 13 bases between. The CDR3 nucleotides are TGTGCCAGTACGACAGGTATAAATGAAAAACTGTTTTTT. Translated: CASTTGINEKLFF.

The chain joins TRBV18 to TRBJ1-1; a possible D gene is TRBD1 (5 bases). The CDR3 has 14 residues. Germline V gene data show CDR1 as KGHSH and CDR2 as LQKENI. V lost 6 bases and J 0 bases, leaving 11 bases between the germline ends. CDR3: CASSREDLNTEAFF. The CDR3 DNA follows: TGTGCCAGCTCCAGGGAGGACCTGAACACTGAAGCTTTCTTT. Complete variable domain (other parts from reference TRBV18 and TRBJ1-1): NAGVMQNPRHLVRRRGQEARLRCSPMKGHSHVYWYRQLPEEGLKFMVYLQKENIIDESGMPKERFSAEFPKEGPSILRIQQVVRGDSAAYFCASSREDLNTEAFFGQGTRLTVV.

The chain is built from TRBV7-2 and TRBJ1-6; 11 nucleotides align to TRBD1. With 1 base clipped from V and 7 bases from J, the junction kept 6 bases outside the gene matches. Germline V gives CDR1 SGHTA, CDR2 FQGNSA. CDR3 size: 17 residues. The CDR3 protein is CASSLGPGTGGNSPLHF. Written as DNA, the CDR3 is TGTGCCAGCAGCTTAGGTCCCGGGACAGGGGGGAATTCACCCCTCCACTTT.

The chain couples TRBV3-1 (or the pseudogene TRBV3-2) to TRBJ2-7, with D perhaps TRBD2 (6 bases). Trimming left V 6 bases short and J 4 bases short, with 13 bases between. CDR1 and CDR2 from the germline V gene are LGHDT and YNNKEL (reference sequence). The CDR3 contains 13 residues. CDR3 DNA: TGTGCCAGCAGACGGGGAGGCAGTTACGAGCAGTACTTC. It is translated as CASRRGGSYEQYF.

Note on this clone: Mismatch with germline at one junction end may stem from a read error. The genes are TRBV5-1 and TRBJ1-3; D not certain. In germline, CDR1 is SGHRS, CDR2 YFSETQ. CDR3 length: 15 residues. The CDR3 is CASTLAAGAGNTIYF. The CDR3 DNA is TGCGCCAGCACCTTGGCAGCCGGGGCTGGAAACACCATATATTTT.

The rearrangement uses TRBV5-1 and TRBJ2-7, with D uncertain. The germline CDR1 and CDR2 sequences are SGHRS and YFSETQ. The V and J ends lost 4 bases and 0 bases respectively, with 8 bases between them. The CDR3 runs to 13 residues. The CDR3 coding sequence is TGCGCCAGCAGCCCCTCTTCCTCCTACGAGCAGTACTTC. It yields the protein CASSPSSSYEQYF.

The rearrangement uses TRBV19 and TRBJ1-2; TRBD1 matches 8 bases. CDR1 and CDR2 from the germline V gene are LNHDA and SQIVND (reference sequence). V gave up 3 bases and J gave up 7 bases; unmatched junction bases: 4. The CDR3 loop spans 13 amino acids. This CDR3 is CASSIRGLVGYTF. CDR3 DNA sequence: TGTGCCAGTAGTATCAGGGGGCTGGTTGGCTACACCTTC.